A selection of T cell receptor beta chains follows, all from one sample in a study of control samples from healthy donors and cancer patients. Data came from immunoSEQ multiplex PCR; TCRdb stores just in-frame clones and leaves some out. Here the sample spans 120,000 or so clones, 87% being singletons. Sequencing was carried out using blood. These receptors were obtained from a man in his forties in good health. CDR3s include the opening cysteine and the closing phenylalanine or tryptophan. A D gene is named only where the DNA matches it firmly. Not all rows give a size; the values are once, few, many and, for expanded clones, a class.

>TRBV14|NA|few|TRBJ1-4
TGTGCCAGCAGCCAGCTACTAGGGGAAAAACTGTTTTTT
CASSQLLGEKLFF
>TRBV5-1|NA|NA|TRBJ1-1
TGCGCCAGCAGCTGGGACATGAACACTGAAGCTTTCTTT
CASSWDMNTEAFF
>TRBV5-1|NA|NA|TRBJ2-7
TGCGCCAGCAGCTTGAGCAAATACGAGCAGTACTTC
CASSLSKYEQYF
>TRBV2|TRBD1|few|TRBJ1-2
TGTGCCACCTTAGACCCGGGACAGAGGGGCTACACCTTC
CATLDPGQRGYTF
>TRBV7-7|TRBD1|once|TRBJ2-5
TGTGCCAGCAGTCCCGACAGGGGCGGAGAGACCCAGTACTTC
CASSPDRGGETQYF
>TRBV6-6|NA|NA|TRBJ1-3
TGTGCCGGGCGCCCGGCCTCTGGAAACACCATATATTTT
CAGRPASGNTIYF
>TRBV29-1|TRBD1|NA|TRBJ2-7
TGCAGCGTAGCTATGGGGACAGGGGAAAGAGACGAGCAGTACTTC
CSVAMGTGERDEQYF
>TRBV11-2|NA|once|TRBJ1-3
TGTGCCAGCAGCTTAGCGAGGGGTACGGGAAACACCATATATTTT
CASSLARGTGNTIYF
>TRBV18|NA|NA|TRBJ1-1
TGTGCCAGCTCATCATCAGGAGGAGGGGACACTGAAGCTTTCTTT
CASSSSGGGDTEAFF
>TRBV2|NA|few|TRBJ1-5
TGTGCCAGCAGTGCTGACAGGATTAATCAGCCCCAGCATTTT
CASSADRINQPQHF
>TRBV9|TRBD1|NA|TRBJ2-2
TGTGCCAGCAGCGTATACGGGACAGAACCCACCGGGGAGCTGTTTTTT
CASSVYGTEPTGELFF
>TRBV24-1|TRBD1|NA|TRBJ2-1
TGTGCCACCAGTATGAGAGGACAGGGTTCCTACAATGAGCAGTTCTTC
CATSMRGQGSYNEQFF
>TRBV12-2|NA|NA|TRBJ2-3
TGTGCAAGTCGCCCCCCGACTAGCGGGGGGCCCACAGATACGCAGTATTTT
CASRPPTSGGPTDTQYF
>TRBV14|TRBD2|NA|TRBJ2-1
TGTGCCAGCAGCCAATGGGGAGCGGGGGCTATCAATGAGCAGTTCTTC
CASSQWGAGAINEQFF
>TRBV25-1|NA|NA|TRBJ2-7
TGTGCCAGCAGTGAATTCGCAGGGAGCTCCTACGAGCAGTACTTC
CASSEFAGSSYEQYF
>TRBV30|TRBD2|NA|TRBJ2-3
TGTGCCTGGAGTGTAGCGGGGGCGGGTACGCAGTATTTT
CAWSVAGAGTQYF
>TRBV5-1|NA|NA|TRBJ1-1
TGCGCCAGCAGCTCAGGACACCTAGAAGCTTTCTTT
CASSSGHLEAFF
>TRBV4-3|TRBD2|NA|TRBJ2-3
TGCGCCAGCAGCCCCGAGGGACTAGCGGGGGTTAATACGCAGTATTTT
CASSPEGLAGVNTQYF
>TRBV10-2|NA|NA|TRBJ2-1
TGCGCCAGCAGTGCACAGACCTACAATGAGCAGTTCTTC
CASSAQTYNEQFF
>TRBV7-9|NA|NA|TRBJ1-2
TGTGCCGGCAGCCCCGGGACACAGAACTATGGCTACACCTTC
CAGSPGTQNYGYTF
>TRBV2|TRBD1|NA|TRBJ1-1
TGTGCCAGCGGGGGCTCCGGGACAGTCTTGAACACTGAAGCTTTCTTT
CASGGSGTVLNTEAFF
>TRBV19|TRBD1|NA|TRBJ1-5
TGTGCCAGTAGCATAAACAGGGGAAAGCCCCAGCATTTT
CASSINRGKPQHF
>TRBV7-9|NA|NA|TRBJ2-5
TGTGCCAGCAGCTTATTGAACCGCGGGAATCGGGAGACCCAGTACTTC
CASSLLNRGNRETQYF
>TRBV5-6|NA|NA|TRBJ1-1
TGTGCCAGCAGCTGGGGGACGGGGAACACTGAAGCTTTCTTT
CASSWGTGNTEAFF
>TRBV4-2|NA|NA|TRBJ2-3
TGTGCCAGCAGCCAGTCAGGATCCACAGATACGCAGTATTTT
CASSQSGSTDTQYF
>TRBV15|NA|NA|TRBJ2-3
TGTGCCACCAGCAGAGATTTGGGATCAGGTGATACGCAGTATTTT
CATSRDLGSGDTQYF
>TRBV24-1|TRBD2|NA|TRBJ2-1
TGTGCCACCAGTGACTATAGCGGGGGCCTCTACAATGAGCAGTTCTTC
CATSDYSGGLYNEQFF
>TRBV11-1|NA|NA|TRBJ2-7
TGTGCCAGCAGCTTAGACGTCAGCCCAACCTACGAGCAGTACTTC
CASSLDVSPTYEQYF
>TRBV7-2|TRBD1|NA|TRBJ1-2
TGCGCCAGCAGACACGGGACAGGGGGACCCGGCTACACCTTC
CASRHGTGGPGYTF
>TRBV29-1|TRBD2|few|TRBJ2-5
TGCAGCGGGGGACTAGTTTCAGAGACCCAGTACTTC
CSGGLVSETQYF
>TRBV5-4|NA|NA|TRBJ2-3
TGTGCCAGCAGCCTTGCACCGATCGGCCGAGGAAACACAGATACGCAGTATTTT
CASSLAPIGRGNTDTQYF
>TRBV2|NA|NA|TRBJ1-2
TGTGCCAGCGAGGTGGAAGGGAGGGGCTACACCTTC
CASEVEGRGYTF
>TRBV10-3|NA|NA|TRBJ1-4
TGTGCCATCAGTGAGGCGGGTGGAGTGGATGAAAAACTGTTTTTT
CAISEAGGVDEKLFF
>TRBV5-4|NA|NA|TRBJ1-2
TGTGCCAGCAGCCCCGCCAGGGGTGGCTACACCTTC
CASSPARGGYTF
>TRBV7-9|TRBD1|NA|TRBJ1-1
TGTGCCAGCAGCGTTCCCGGGACAGGGTTTACTTTCTTT
CASSVPGTGFTFF
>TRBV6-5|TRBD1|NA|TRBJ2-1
TGTGCCAGCACAGGACAGGGACCCTACAATGAGCAGTTCTTC
CASTGQGPYNEQFF
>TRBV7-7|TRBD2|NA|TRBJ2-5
TGTGCCAGCAGCCCACGGACTAGCGGGGGGCAAGAGACCCAGTACTTC
CASSPRTSGGQETQYF
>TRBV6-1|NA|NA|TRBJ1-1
TGTGCCAGCAGTGTCATAGGGGCTACGATGAACACTGAAGCTTTCTTT
CASSVIGATMNTEAFF
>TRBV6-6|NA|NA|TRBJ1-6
TGTGCCAGCAGGGGGGACCAGGAAAATTCACCCCTCCACTTT
CASRGDQENSPLHF
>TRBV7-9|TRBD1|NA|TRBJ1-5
TGTGCCAGCAGCCCCCTAGGCCGGGACAGGGGGCAGCCCCAGCATTTT
CASSPLGRDRGQPQHF
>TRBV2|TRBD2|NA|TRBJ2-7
TGTGCCAGCAGTGTGGGGAGGGCCTACGAGCAGTACTTC
CASSVGRAYEQYF
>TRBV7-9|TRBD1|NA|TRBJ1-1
TGTGCCAGCAGCGCACCAGGGGGCGGCACTGAAGCTTTCTTT
CASSAPGGGTEAFF
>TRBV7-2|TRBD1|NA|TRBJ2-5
TGTGCCAGCAGCTTGGACAGGGCAGAGACCCAGTACTTC
CASSLDRAETQYF
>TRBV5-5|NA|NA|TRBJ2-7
TGTGCCAGCAGCCGGCTATTGGACAACTCCTACGAGCAGTACTTC
CASSRLLDNSYEQYF
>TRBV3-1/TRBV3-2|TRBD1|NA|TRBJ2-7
TGTGCCAGCAGTCCCGGGACAGGTCGGGTCTACGAGCAGTACTTC
CASSPGTGRVYEQYF
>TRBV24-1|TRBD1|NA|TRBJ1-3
TGTGCCACCCAACTAGGGGGCGAGGATGGAAACACCATATATTTT
CATQLGGEDGNTIYF
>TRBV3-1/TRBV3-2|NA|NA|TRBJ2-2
TGTGCCAGCAGCTTCACAGGGACCGGGGAGCTGTTTTTT
CASSFTGTGELFF
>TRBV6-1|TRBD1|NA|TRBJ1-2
TGTGCCAGCAGTGAAGGCGGGAGTCGACAGGGGGGTCTTGGCTACACCTTC
CASSEGGSRQGGLGYTF
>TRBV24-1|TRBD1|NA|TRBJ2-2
TGTGCCACCGGGGCCGCAGGGGGAGACACCGGGGAGCTGTTTTTT
CATGAAGGDTGELFF
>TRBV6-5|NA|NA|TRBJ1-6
TGTGCCAGCAGTTACTTCAGGGATAATTCACCCCTCCACTTT
CASSYFRDNSPLHF
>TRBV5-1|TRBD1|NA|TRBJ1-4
TGCGCCAGCAACAATGGCGGCAGGGGGAATGGAAAACTGTTTTTT
CASNNGGRGNGKLFF
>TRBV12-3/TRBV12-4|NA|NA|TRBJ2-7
TGTGCCAGCAGTTTGCGTGATAAGCAGTACTTC
CASSLRDKQYF
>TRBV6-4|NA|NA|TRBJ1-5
TGTGCCAGCAGCCTAACTGGGAATCAGCCCCAGCATTTT
CASSLTGNQPQHF